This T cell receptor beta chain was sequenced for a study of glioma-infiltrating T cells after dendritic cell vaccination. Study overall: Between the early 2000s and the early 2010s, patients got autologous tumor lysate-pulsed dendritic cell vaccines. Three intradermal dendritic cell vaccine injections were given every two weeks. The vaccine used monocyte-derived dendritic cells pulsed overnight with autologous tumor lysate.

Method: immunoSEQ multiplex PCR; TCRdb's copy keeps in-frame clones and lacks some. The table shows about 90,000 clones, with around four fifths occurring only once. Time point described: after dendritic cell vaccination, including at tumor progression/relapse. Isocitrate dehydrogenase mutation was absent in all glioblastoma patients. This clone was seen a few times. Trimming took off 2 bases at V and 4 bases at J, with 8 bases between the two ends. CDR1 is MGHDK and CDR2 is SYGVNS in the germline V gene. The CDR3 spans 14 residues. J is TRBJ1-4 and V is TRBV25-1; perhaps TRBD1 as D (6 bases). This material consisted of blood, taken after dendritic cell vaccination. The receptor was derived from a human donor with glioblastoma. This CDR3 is CASSEGQLNEKLFF. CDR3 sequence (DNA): TGTGCCAGCAGTGAAGGACAGCTTAATGAAAAACTGTTTTTT.